One and the same sample provided the 5 T cell receptor beta chains below, sequenced in a study of blood T cells in healthy people across ages. PCR was performed a second time for about 6 to 11 cycles using a sample-barcoded 5' primer and a J-beta primer mix. Via MiXCR, TCRdb re-called the 5' RACE reads, giving one row per CDR3 protein. Among 700,000 or so distinct CDR3 sequences listed, about 43% were seen once. Sequenced sample: blood. Every receptor here comes from a man of 80 years or more in good health.

The sample holds a few counts of this clonotype. The V and J genes are TRBV2 and TRBJ2-2, with a tentative D call TRBD2 (6 bases). There are 16 residues in the CDR3. The germline V gene has CDR1 SNHLY and CDR2 FYNNEI. V was trimmed by 5 bases and J by 4 bases, leaving 17 bases between them. Written as DNA, the CDR3 is TGTGCCAGCAGTCCCAGGCCTAGCGTCGGCACCGGGGAGCTGTTTTTT. This sequence encodes CASSPRPSVGTGELFF.

The rearrangement joins TRBV4-3 to TRBJ2-1, with TRBD1 identical over 7 bases. CDR3 length: 15 residues. The J segment lost 11 bases and the V segment lost 0 bases, leaving 10 bases of the junction unmatched. Germline CDR1 and CDR2: LGHNA and YSLEER. The CDR3 DNA sequence: TGCGCCAGCAGCCAAGAGACAGGGAAGGAGGATAAGCAGTTCTTC. Protein sequence: CASSQETGKEDKQFF.

CDR3 nucleotides: TGTGCCAGCAGCCAAGACCGGGACAGGGGTACTCCCCGTAATGAAAAACTGTTTTTT. Translated: CASSQDRDRGTPRNEKLFF. The V and J genes are TRBV4-2 and TRBJ1-4; TRBD1 matches 10 bases. The CDR3 is made up of 19 amino acids. Trimming took 0 bases from V and 4 from J; bases not matched to a gene: 11. Germline CDR1 LGHNA, CDR2 YNFKEQ.

This chain joins TRBV7-3 and TRBJ2-5, with 11 bases lining up with TRBD1. With V trimmed by 5 bases and J by 2 bases, 7 bases remained unmatched. The CDR3 is made up of 16 amino acids. The germline gives CDR1 SGHTA, CDR2 FQGTGA. CDR3 in amino acids: CASSPGTGGSQETQYF. DNA of the CDR3: TGTGCCAGCAGCCCAGGGACAGGGGGGAGTCAAGAGACCCAGTACTTC.

Worth noting for this clonotype: A clone one base away is much larger, so this may be a read error. The V call is TRBV10-3, the J call TRBJ2-1; no definite D call. The CDR3 runs 13 residues. V was cut by 0 bases and J by 13 bases, with 13 bases left in between. Germline loops: CDR1 ENHRY, CDR2 SYGVKD. This CDR3 reads CAISESGGETQFF. The CDR3 DNA is TGTGCCATCAGTGAGTCGGGTGGAGAGACCCAGTTCTTC.